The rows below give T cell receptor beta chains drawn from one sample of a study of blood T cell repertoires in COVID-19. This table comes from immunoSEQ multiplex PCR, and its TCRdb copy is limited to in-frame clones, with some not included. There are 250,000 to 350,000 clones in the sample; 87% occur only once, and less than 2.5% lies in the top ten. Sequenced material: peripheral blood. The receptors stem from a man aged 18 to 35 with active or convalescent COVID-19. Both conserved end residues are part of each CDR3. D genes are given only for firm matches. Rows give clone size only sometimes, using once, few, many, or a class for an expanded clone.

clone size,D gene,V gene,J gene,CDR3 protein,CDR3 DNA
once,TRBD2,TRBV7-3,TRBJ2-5,CASSLKPSGRSETQYF,TGTGCCAGCAGCTTAAAGCCTAGCGGGAGGTCGGAGACCCAGTACTTC
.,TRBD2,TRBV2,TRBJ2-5,CASSLLAGGETQYF,TGTGCCAGCTCCCTCCTGGCGGGGGGTGAGACCCAGTACTTC
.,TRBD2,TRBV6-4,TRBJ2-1,CASSAPGLAGVSSYNEQFF,TGTGCCAGCAGTGCACCGGGACTAGCGGGAGTCAGCTCCTACAATGAGCAGTTCTTC
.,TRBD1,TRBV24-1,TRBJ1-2,CATSDWTGANYGYTF,TGTGCCACCAGTGATTGGACAGGGGCAAACTATGGCTACACCTTC
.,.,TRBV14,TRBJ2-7,CASSQGIETLEEEQYF,TGTGCCAGCAGCCAAGGGATCGAGACCCTGGAGGAGGAGCAGTACTTC
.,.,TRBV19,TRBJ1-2,CASSIDSSWGVRVGYTF,TGTGCCAGTAGTATAGACTCGTCCTGGGGAGTACGAGTTGGCTACACCTTC
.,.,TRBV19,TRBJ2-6,CASIPFSGANVLTF,TGTGCCAGTATTCCCTTCTCTGGGGCCAACGTCCTGACTTTC
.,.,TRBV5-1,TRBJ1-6,CASSLAFGGNSPLHF,TGCGCCAGCAGCTTGGCCTTCGGGGGAAATTCACCCCTCCACTTT
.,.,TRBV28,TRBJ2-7,CASTTDRTYEQYF,TGTGCCAGCACCACCGACAGGACCTACGAGCAGTACTTC
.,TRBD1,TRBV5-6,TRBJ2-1,CASSLRDREGYNEQFF,TGTGCCAGCAGCTTGAGGGACAGGGAGGGATACAATGAGCAGTTCTTC
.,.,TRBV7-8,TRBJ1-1,CASKLAGGQGNTEAFF,TGTGCCAGCAAATTAGCCGGGGGGCAGGGGAACACTGAAGCTTTCTTT
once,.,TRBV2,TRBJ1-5,CASRANNQPQHF,TGTGCCAGCAGAGCCAACAATCAGCCCCAGCATTTT
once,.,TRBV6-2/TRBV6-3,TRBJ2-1,CASSRISLRTIGQFF,TGTGCCAGCAGTCGAATTTCCCTTCGGACTATTGGGCAGTTCTTC
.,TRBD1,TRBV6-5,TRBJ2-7,CAIYGQGSSYEQYF,TGTGCCATATATGGACAGGGTTCCTCCTACGAGCAGTACTTC
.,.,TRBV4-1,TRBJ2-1,CASSQERVDNEQFF,TGCGCCAGCAGCCAAGAGCGGGTTGACAATGAGCAGTTCTTC
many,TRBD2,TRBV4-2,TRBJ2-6,CASSQSGGSSGANVLTF,TGTGCCAGCAGCCAATCGGGAGGCAGCTCTGGGGCCAACGTCCTGACTTTC
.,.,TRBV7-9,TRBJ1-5,CASSLGHGPQDQPQHF,TGTGCCAGCAGCTTAGGGCATGGGCCTCAGGATCAGCCCCAGCATTTT
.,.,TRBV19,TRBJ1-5,CASSLRGQPQHF,TGTGCCAGTTCTCTGCGGGGTCAGCCCCAGCATTTT
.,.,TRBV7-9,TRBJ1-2,CASRNQGPYGYTF,TGTGCCAGCAGGAATCAGGGGCCCTATGGCTACACCTTC
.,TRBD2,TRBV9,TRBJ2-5,CASSVEGTIQETQYF,TGTGCCAGCAGCGTCGAGGGGACTATCCAAGAGACCCAGTACTTC
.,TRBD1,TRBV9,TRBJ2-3,CASNLESGTGEDTQYF,TGTGCCAGCAACTTGGAATCCGGGACAGGGGAAGATACGCAGTATTTT
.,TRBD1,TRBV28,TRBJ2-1,CASRAGTVKYNEQFF,TGTGCCAGCAGGGCCGGGACAGTGAAATACAATGAGCAGTTCTTC
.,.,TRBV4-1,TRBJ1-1,CASSRTTQTTEAFF,TGCGCCAGCAGCAGGACTACTCAGACCACTGAAGCTTTCTTT
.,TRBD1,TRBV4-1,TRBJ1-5,CASSQPGQGGQPQHF,TGCGCCAGCAGCCAACCCGGACAGGGAGGTCAGCCCCAGCATTTT
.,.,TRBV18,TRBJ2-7,CASSPRGSKRTYEQYF,TGTGCCAGCTCACCACGCGGTTCAAAACGAACCTACGAGCAGTACTTC
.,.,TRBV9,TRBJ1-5,CASSSGAQPQHF,TGTGCCAGCAGCTCAGGGGCTCAGCCCCAGCATTTT